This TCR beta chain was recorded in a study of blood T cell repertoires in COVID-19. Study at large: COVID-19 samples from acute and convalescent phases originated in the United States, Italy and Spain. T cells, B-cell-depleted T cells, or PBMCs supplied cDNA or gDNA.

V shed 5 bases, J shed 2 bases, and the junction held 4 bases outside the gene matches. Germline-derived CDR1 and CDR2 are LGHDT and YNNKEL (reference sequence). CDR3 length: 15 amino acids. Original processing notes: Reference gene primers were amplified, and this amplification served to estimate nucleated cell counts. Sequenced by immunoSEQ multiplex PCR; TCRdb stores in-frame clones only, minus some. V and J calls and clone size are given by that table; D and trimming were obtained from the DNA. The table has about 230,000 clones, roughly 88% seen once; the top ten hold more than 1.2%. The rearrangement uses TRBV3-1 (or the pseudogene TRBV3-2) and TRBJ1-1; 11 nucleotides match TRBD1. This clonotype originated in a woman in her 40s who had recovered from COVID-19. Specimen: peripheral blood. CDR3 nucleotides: TGTGCCAGCAGCTCGGGACAGGGGGGCAACACTGAAGCTTTCTTT. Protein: CASSSGQGGNTEAFF.